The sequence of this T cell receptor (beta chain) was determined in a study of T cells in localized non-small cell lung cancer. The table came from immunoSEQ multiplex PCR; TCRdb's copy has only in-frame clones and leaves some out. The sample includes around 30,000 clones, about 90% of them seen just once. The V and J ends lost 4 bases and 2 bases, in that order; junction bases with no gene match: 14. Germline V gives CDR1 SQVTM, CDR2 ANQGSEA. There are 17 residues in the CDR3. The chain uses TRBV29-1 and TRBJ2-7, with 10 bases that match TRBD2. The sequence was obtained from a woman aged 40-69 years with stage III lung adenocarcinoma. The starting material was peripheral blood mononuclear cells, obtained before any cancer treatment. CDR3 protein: CSVVPLRSSGSAYEQYF. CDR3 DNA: TGCAGCGTTGTCCCCCTTCGGTCTAGCGGGAGTGCCTACGAGCAGTACTTC.